Relative to its sample, the clone carrying this T cell receptor beta chain is large. The data are from a study of metastatic and nonmetastatic thyroid tumors. No treatment had been given to any patient before thyroid surgery. MiXCR was used by TCRdb to re-call the PCR reads. The data hold 14,000 to 15,000 clones, with roughly 25% observed a single time. This receptor was identified in a female donor with papillary thyroid cancer or a benign thyroid nodule (not recorded which). Some clones in this sample may be carry-over from other donors' samples. The sequenced sample consisted of tumor tissue.

As DNA, the CDR3 is TGCAGCGTTGGGGGGGGAGCCTACGAGCAGTACTTC. Its protein is CSVGGGAYEQYF. The chain recombines TRBV29-1 with TRBJ2-7, with 7 bases identical to TRBD2. Trimming at V came to 4 bases and at J to 2 bases, leaving 2 bases not matched to a gene. CDR1 and CDR2 (germline): SQVTM, ANQGSEA. The CDR3 length is 12 residues.